Detailed here is one T cell receptor beta chain. The target antigen is unknown. This same CDR3 is encoded by further DNA sequences in the sample. The entry originates in a study of beta chain features in type 1 diabetes. Study details: The study examined 90 million to 130 million sorted cells across all samples. General observations from the study: More deletions and fewer insertions at VDJ junctions were seen in type 1 diabetes patients. TCRB CDR3s were moderately but significantly shorter in Type 1 diabetes patients in all four CD4+ subsets.

Trimming stripped 3 bases from V and 1 base from J, with 9 bases between. CDR1 is KGHSH, CDR2 LQKENI, per germline. CDR3 length equals 14 residues. CD4+ naive, central memory, regulatory and stem cell-like memory subsets were isolated by sorting on CD45RO/CCR7/CD25/CD127/CD95/CD27. Of the isolated RNA, all was reverse transcribed, and so the sequenced material was expressed TCRB transcripts. Here immunoSEQ multiplex PCR was the method, and the copy in TCRdb shows in-frame clones only, minus some. The sample lists roughly 180,000 clones, 13% occurring once. The TCR sequence derives from a woman younger than 30 in good health. Sequencing used central memory CD4+ T cells from blood. This rearrangement joins TRBV18 to TRBJ1-1; no clear D gene. CDR3 region: CASSPAQRNTEAFF. The CDR3 DNA follows: TGTGCCAGCTCACCCGCACAGAGGAACACTGAAGCTTTCTTT.